This T cell receptor beta chain was found in a study of OX40 agonist ivuxolimab in advanced cancers. Study summary: Treatment of patients was with ivuxolimab, an agonistic anti-OX40 (CD134) antibody. Recorded diagnoses for dose-escalation patients were hepatocellular carcinoma, melanoma, renal cell or head and neck cancer.

The V and J ends lost 3 bases and 4 bases respectively, with 12 bases between them. CDR3 length: 14 residues. Germline V gene lookup returns CDR1 MGHDK and CDR2 SYGVNS. The cohort excluded patients with autoimmune disease history or systemic immunosuppression. Produced via immunoSEQ multiplex PCR; TCRdb's table is partial and in-frame only. The table includes roughly 60,000 clones, around nine tenths detected once. The chain joins TRBV25-1 to TRBJ1-1; D possibly corresponds to TRBD1 (5 bases). The sequenced sample was CD4+ or CD8+ T cells sorted from blood, obtained in a trial of the OX40 agonist ivuxolimab. The TCR originated in an adult with an advanced solid tumor such as melanoma, head and neck, liver or kidney cancer. The CDR3: CASSDPERGTEAFF. DNA of the CDR3: TGTGCCAGCAGTGACCCGGAAAGGGGCACTGAAGCTTTCTTT.